This T cell receptor (beta chain) was sequenced in a study of T cell responses to AZD1222 COVID-19 vaccine. Sequenced by immunoSEQ multiplex PCR; TCRdb stores in-frame clones only, minus some. The sample shows fewer than 200,000 clones, 88% of them seen only once. CDR3 length equals 14 residues. Germline V CDR1 and CDR2: SSHAT, FNYEAQ (reference sequence). Comment on this clone: Its target is not known. At one of its ends the junction is not consistent with the germline gene, which may arise from a read error.

Study-level findings and limits: Just 5 to 7 AZD1222 recipients were seropositive at baseline.

The clonotype originates from an adult who received the AZD1222 COVID-19 vaccine. V and J are TRBV7-7 and TRBJ2-7, with 10 nucleotides matching TRBD1. This material consisted of peripheral blood, taken 28 days after the second AZD1222 dose. Here the CDR3 reads CASSTGQGGAEQYF. CDR3 sequence (DNA): TGTGCTAGCAGCACCGGACAGGGGGGCGCCGAGCAGTACTTC.